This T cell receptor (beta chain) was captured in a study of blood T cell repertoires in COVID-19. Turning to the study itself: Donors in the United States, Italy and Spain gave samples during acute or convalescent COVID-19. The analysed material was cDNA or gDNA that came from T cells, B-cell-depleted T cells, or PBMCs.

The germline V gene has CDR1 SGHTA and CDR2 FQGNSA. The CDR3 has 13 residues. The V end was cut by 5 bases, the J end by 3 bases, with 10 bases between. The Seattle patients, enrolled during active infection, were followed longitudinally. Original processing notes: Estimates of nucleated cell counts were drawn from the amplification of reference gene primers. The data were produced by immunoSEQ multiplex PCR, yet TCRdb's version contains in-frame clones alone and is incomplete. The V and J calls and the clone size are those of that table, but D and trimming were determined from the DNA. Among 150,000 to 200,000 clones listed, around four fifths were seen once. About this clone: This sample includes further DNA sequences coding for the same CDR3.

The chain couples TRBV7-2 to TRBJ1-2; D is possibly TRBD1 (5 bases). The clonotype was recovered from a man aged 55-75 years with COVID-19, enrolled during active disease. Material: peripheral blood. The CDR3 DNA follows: TGTGCCAGCAGCCCGTCGGGGGACTATGGCTACACCTTC. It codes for CASSPSGDYGYTF.